This T cell receptor beta chain appears in the sequencing data of a study of blood T cell repertoires in COVID-19. Study-level background: Collection of acute and convalescent COVID-19 samples took place in the United States, Italy and Spain. T cells, B-cell-depleted T cells, or PBMCs provided the cDNA or gDNA that served as material.

V lost 4 bases to trimming and J lost 5 bases, with 21 bases between them. The length of the CDR3 is 16 residues. CDR1 SGHNT and CDR2 YYREEE come from the germline V gene (reference sequence). Authors' data handling: From reference gene primer amplification, estimates of nucleated cell counts were derived. Assay used: immunoSEQ multiplex PCR; TCRdb lists only in-frame clones, some missing. That table furnishes V, J and clone size, whereas the DNA furnished D and trimming. Of more than 200,000 clones listed, 70% to 90% are singletons. As for this clone: This sample includes further DNA sequences coding for the same CDR3.

The material sequenced was peripheral blood. The chain uses TRBV5-4 and TRBJ2-5, with D perhaps matching TRBD1 (6 bases). The receptor's source is a man aged 40-55 years with acute or convalescent COVID-19. DNA of the CDR3: TGTGCCAGCAGCCCTCGGGGTGGGGCTGGGGGCGAGACCCAGTACTTC. It specifies CASSPRGGAGGETQYF.